The clone carrying this T cell receptor (beta chain) occurred once. These data belong to a study of blood T cell repertoires in COVID-19. Study-wide context: Sites across the United States, Italy and Spain contributed samples from acute and convalescent COVID-19. The analysed material was cDNA or gDNA that came from T cells, B-cell-depleted T cells, or PBMCs.

Authors' methods: Using reference gene primer amplification, nucleated cell counts were estimated. Data came from immunoSEQ multiplex PCR; TCRdb stores just in-frame clones and leaves some out. V, J and clone size are taken as reported in that table, and D and trimming were inferred from the DNA itself. This table holds approximately 89,000 clones, nearly 90% found once. The material sequenced was peripheral blood. The receptor comes from a man between 65 and 85 years old with acute or convalescent COVID-19.

In nucleotides, the CDR3 is TGCAGCGTTGCTGCGACAAGGACTAATGAAAAACTGTTTTTT. Protein sequence: CSVAATRTNEKLFF. The rearrangement links TRBV29-1 to TRBJ1-4, with D hard to call. Germline lookup yields CDR1 SQVTM and CDR2 ANQGSEA. Trimming stripped 4 bases from V and 2 bases from J, with 11 bases between. This CDR3 spans 14 amino acids.